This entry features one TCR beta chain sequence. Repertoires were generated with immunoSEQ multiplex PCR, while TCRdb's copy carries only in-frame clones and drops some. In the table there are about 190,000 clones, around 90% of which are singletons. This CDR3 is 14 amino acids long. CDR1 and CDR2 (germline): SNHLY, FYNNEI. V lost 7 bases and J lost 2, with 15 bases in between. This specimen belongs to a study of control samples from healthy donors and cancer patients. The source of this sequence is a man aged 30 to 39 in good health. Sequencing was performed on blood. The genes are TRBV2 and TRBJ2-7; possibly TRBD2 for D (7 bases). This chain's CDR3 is CASTEGGAPYEQYF. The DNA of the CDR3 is TGTGCCAGCACCGAAGGGGGGGCCCCCTACGAGCAGTACTTC.